The 18 T cell receptor beta chains presented below share a single source sample, sequenced in a study of cytomegalovirus exposure and HLA in healthy donors. The PCR was carried out with 60 Vbeta primers and 13 Jbeta primers. Only in-frame clones appear in the TCRdb table, and some are missing; sequencing was by immunoSEQ multiplex PCR. The specimen's table records about 160,000 clones. The specimen was PBMCs. The receptors here all came from a woman aged 50 to 60 in good health and CMV-seronegative.

The rearrangement links TRBV30 to TRBJ2-2, with D perhaps matching TRBD2 (6 bases). Looked up from germline, CDR1 is GTSNPN and CDR2 is SVGIG (reference sequence). The CDR3 runs to 13 residues. V was trimmed by 3 bases and J by 8 bases, leaving 13 bases between them. As DNA, the CDR3 is TGTGCCTGGAGCTCTGGGGGGATAGGGGAGCTGTTTTTT. It yields the protein CAWSSGGIGELFF.

V is TRBV28 and J is TRBJ1-6; a possible D gene is TRBD1 (5 bases). There are 17 residues in the CDR3. V lost 1 base and J lost 2, with 12 bases in between. Per the germline V gene, CDR1 is MDHEN and CDR2 is SYDVKM. The CDR3 region is CASSLFQGSTYNSPLHF. CDR3 nucleotides: TGTGCCAGCAGTTTATTCCAGGGCTCCACCTATAATTCACCCCTCCACTTT.

The chain uses TRBV19 and TRBJ2-5; 10 bases are a match to TRBD1. Germline loops: CDR1 LNHDA, CDR2 SQIVND (reference sequence). There are 13 residues in the CDR3. The V gene end was trimmed by 4 bases and the J gene end by 6 bases; junction bases not matched to a gene: 2. In nucleotides, the CDR3 is TGTGCCAGTAGTACGGGACAGGGGCAGACCCAGTACTTC. Translation gives CASSTGQGQTQYF.

The V call is TRBV6-5, the J call TRBJ2-2; D call uncertain. This CDR3 has 13 residues. Trimming took 6 bases from V and 2 from J, leaving 7 bases between them. The V gene's germline CDR1 is MNHEY and CDR2 SVGAGI. The CDR3 loop reads CASRPRNTGELFF. The CDR3 DNA follows: TGTGCCAGCAGGCCCAGAAACACCGGGGAGCTGTTTTTT.

The chain employs TRBV4-3 and TRBJ2-1; D gene uncertain. V lost 4 bases and J 0 bases, leaving 10 bases between the germline ends. This CDR3 comprises 15 residues. Germline lookup yields CDR1 LGHNA and CDR2 YSLEER. In DNA, the CDR3 is TGCGCCAGCAGCCGCGGAGAGGACTCCTACAATGAGCAGTTCTTC. This encodes CASSRGEDSYNEQFF.

V and J are TRBV6-1 and TRBJ1-2; TRBD1 agrees at 10 bases. The CDR3 has 18 residues. The germline CDR1 and CDR2 sequences are MNHNS and SASEGT. The V gene end was trimmed by 2 bases and the J gene end by 3 bases; junction bases not matched to a gene: 12. The CDR3 nucleotides are TGTGCCAGCAGTGAAACCCCGGGACAGGGGACGGGGTACTATGGCTACACCTTC. Amino acids: CASSETPGQGTGYYGYTF.

The J gene is TRBJ2-5, the V gene TRBV9; the match to TRBD2 covers 12 bases. CDR3 length equals 17 residues. Trimming took 0 bases from V and 5 from J; bases not matched to a gene: 8. Germline V gene data show CDR1 as SGDLS and CDR2 as YYNGEE. The CDR3 bases are TGTGCCAGCAGCGTAGGGCTAGCGGGAGGGCCGGGGGAGACCCAGTACTTC. Protein sequence: CASSVGLAGGPGETQYF.

The V gene is TRBV4-1, the J gene TRBJ2-5; D unclear. This CDR3 has 14 residues. V was clipped by 8 bases and J by 4 bases, with 17 bases between them. CDR1 is MGHRA and CDR2 is YSYEKL in the germline V gene. The CDR3 DNA reads as TGCGCCAGCCGTCCAGTTGAACAGCCAGAGACCCAGTACTTC. It is translated as CASRPVEQPETQYF.

The chain employs TRBV7-9 and TRBJ1-1, with 7 positions matching TRBD1. Germline assignment: CDR1 SEHNR and CDR2 FQNEAQ (reference sequence). V gave up 3 bases and J gave up 8 bases; unmatched junction bases: 6. The CDR3 extends over 13 amino acids. The CDR3 DNA reads TGTGCCAGCAGCTTCTACAGGGGTTCGGAAGCTTTCTTT. Protein: CASSFYRGSEAFF.

The chain joins TRBV4-1 to TRBJ1-2, with D perhaps TRBD1 (5 bases). The CDR3 runs to 13 residues. V lost 4 bases to trimming and J lost 7 bases, with 13 bases between them. Germline V gene data show CDR1 as MGHRA and CDR2 as YSYEKL. The CDR3 bases are TGCGCCAGCAGCCCGGGCGGCGGGGGTGGCTACACCTTC. This sequence encodes CASSPGGGGGYTF.

The chain employs TRBV18 and TRBJ1-2, with 9 nucleotides matching TRBD1. V lost 3 bases to trimming and J lost 3 bases; unmatched junction nucleotides: 2. There are 14 residues in the CDR3. Germline assignment: CDR1 KGHSH and CDR2 LQKENI. The CDR3 region has the DNA TGTGCCAGCTCACCGGACAGGGGCCACTATGGCTACACCTTC. Protein sequence: CASSPDRGHYGYTF.

V and J are TRBV6-1 and TRBJ1-5, with a tentative D call TRBD1 (6 bases). Trimming pared 1 base from V and 2 bases from J, leaving 15 bases between. Germline values: CDR1 MNHNS, CDR2 SASEGT. The CDR3 has 17 amino acids. The CDR3 coding sequence is TGTGCCAGCAGTGAAGGAGGGGGAGACAACCGCAATCAGCCCCAGCATTTT. Protein: CASSEGGGDNRNQPQHF.

In regard to this clone: A junction boundary mismatches the germline segment, possibly from a read error. Additional DNA sequences in this sample encode the identical CDR3. The J gene is TRBJ2-5, the V gene TRBV5-1; perhaps TRBD2 as D (6 bases). The CDR3 contains 13 residues. Germline V gene lookup returns CDR1 SGHRS and CDR2 YFSETQ. CDR3 in DNA: TGCGCCAGCAGTTTGGAGGGCGGGGAGACCCAGTACTTC. It yields the protein CASSLEGGETQYF. The full variable domain, with the rest looked up from reference TRBV5-1 and TRBJ2-5, is KAGVTQTPRYLIKTRGQQVTLSCSPISGHRSVSWYQQTPGQGLQFLFEYFSETQRNKGNFPGRFSGRQFSNSRSEMNVSTLELGDSALYLCASSLEGGETQYFGPGTRLLVL.

The V call is TRBV6-5, the J call TRBJ2-2; tentatively, D is TRBD1 (6 bases). Between the trimmed V and J ends, which lost 2 bases and 4 bases, there was a span of 11 bases. CDR1 is MNHEY, CDR2 SVGAGI, per germline. The CDR3 sequence is 15 residues long. CDR3: CASSYGTKATGELFF. Written as DNA, the CDR3 is TGTGCCAGCAGTTACGGGACAAAGGCCACCGGGGAGCTGTTTTTT.

CDR3 sequence (DNA): TGTGCCAGCAGCTTTTCGGGACAGCCTAATTCACCCCTCCACTTT. Its translation: CASSFSGQPNSPLHF. The chain is built from TRBV11-2 and TRBJ1-6, with 7 positions matching TRBD1. The germline V gene encodes CDR1 SGHAT and CDR2 FQNNGV. The V and J ends lost 3 bases and 6 bases, in that order; junction bases with no gene match: 5. The length of the CDR3 is 15 residues.

The chain uses TRBV9 and TRBJ2-7; 8 nucleotides line up with TRBD2. Germline trimming cut 0 bases from V and 7 bases from J; bases unmatched to any gene: 21. The CDR3 sequence is 19 residues long. Per the germline V gene, CDR1 is SGDLS and CDR2 is YYNGEE. This chain's CDR3 is CASSVETNPPPWVAGEQYF. CDR3 in DNA: TGTGCCAGCAGCGTAGAAACCAACCCACCCCCCTGGGTAGCGGGGGAGCAGTACTTC.

The rearrangement joins TRBV19 to TRBJ1-6; no reliable D call. V was trimmed by 2 bases and J by 7 bases, leaving 15 bases between them. This CDR3 is 16 amino acids long. The germline V gene has CDR1 LNHDA and CDR2 SQIVND (reference sequence). CDR3 sequence: CASSISSGLQNSPLHF. Written as DNA, the CDR3 is TGTGCCAGTAGTATAAGTTCGGGGTTGCAGAATTCACCCCTCCACTTT. Combining the CDR3 with reference TRBV19 and TRBJ1-6 gives the whole variable domain DGGITQSPKYLFRKEGQNVTLSCEQNLNHDAMYWYRQDPGQGLRLIYYSQIVNDFQKGDIAEGYSVSREKKESFPLTVTSAQKNPTAFYLCASSISSGLQNSPLHFGNGTRLTVT.

The rearrangement joins TRBV10-3 to TRBJ1-2, with D possibly being TRBD1 (6 bases). Trimming pared 4 bases from V and 0 bases from J, leaving 9 bases between. In germline, CDR1 is ENHRY, CDR2 SYGVKD. This CDR3 region has 14 residues. CDR3 DNA: TGTGCCATCAGTGTAGGGGGTGCTAACTATGGCTACACCTTC. It yields the protein CAISVGGANYGYTF.